One TCR beta chain is described in this entry. Which antigen it targets is not known. No base quality values were provided; no much bigger clone lies one nucleotide off. Libraries were built with PCR. The reads were generated on an Illumina HiSeq 2000. TCRdb ran its own pipeline on the public reads, namely fastp trimming at Q25 and MiXCR clone calling, and kept in-frame beta chains. Rows are combined by CDR3 protein, so each entry shows the most common genes and DNA. The sample data list approximately 20,000 distinct CDR3 sequences, and 36% of these were observed just once. Around 10% of the sample is held by the ten biggest clonotypes. These data belong to a study of tumor-infiltrating lymphocytes in oesophageal squamous cell carcinoma listed by TCRdb under 2016. As encoded in the germline V gene (reference sequence), CDR1 is DFQATT while CDR2 is SNEGSKA. The V end loses 2 bases and the J end loses 6 bases, and a stretch of 16 bases separates them. The CDR3 has 14 amino acids, counting the end cysteine and phenylalanine. CDR3 DNA only is kept here, 42 bases in frame from base 1.

The chain uses TRBV20-1 and TRBJ1-1; TRBD1 is possibly the D segment (5 matching bases). The sequenced material came from esophageal tumor tissue. The sequence was collected from a male donor with esophageal squamous cell carcinoma. CDR3 reads: CSARRPGARAEAFF. The nucleotides are TGCAGTGCTAGACGCCCTGGGGCGAGAGCTGAAGCTTTCTTT.